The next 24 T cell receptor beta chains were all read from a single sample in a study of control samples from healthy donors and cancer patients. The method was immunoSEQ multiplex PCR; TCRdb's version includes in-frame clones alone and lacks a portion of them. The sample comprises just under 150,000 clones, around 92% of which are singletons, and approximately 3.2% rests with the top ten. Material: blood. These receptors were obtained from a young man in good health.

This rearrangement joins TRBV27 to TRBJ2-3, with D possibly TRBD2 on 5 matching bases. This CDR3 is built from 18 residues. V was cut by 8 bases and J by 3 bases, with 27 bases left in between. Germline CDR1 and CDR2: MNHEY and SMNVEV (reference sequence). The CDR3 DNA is TGTGCCAGCCCTAGGGAGCAGTCCCCTCACACGATAACAGATACGCAGTATTTT. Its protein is CASPREQSPHTITDTQYF.

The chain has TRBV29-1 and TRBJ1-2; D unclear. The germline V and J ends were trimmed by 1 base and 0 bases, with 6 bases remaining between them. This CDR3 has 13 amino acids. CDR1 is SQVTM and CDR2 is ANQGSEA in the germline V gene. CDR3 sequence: CSVEGGANYGYTF. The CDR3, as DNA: TGCAGCGTTGAAGGGGGAGCTAACTATGGCTACACCTTC.

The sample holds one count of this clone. The CDR3 DNA reads as TGTGCCAGCAGTTTATTCGACACAGGGGTCTACTACGAGCAGTACTTC. This codes for CASSLFDTGVYYEQYF. V is TRBV28 and J is TRBJ2-7; 7 bases fit TRBD1. The germline V gene has CDR1 MDHEN and CDR2 SYDVKM. The ends lost 1 base at V and 3 bases at J; junction bases unmatched: 9. The CDR3 spans 16 residues.

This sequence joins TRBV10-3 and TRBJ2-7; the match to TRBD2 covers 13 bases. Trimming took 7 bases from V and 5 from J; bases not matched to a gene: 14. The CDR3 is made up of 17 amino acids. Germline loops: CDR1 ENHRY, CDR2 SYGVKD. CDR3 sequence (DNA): TGTGCCATCACCAGGACTAGCGGGGGCCAAAGGGGGGACGAGCAGTACTTC. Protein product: CAITRTSGGQRGDEQYF.

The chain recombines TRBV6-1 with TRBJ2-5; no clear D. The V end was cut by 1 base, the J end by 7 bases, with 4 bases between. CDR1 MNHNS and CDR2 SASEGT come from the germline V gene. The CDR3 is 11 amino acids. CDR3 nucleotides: TGTGCCAGCAGTGAAGGGAGGACCCAGTACTTC. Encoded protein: CASSEGRTQYF.

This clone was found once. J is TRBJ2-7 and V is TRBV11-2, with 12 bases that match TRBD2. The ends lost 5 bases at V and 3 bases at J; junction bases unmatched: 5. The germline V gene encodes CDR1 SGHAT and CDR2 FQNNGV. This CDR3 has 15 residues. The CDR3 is CASSLTSGGLYEQYF. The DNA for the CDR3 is TGTGCCAGCAGCCTCACTAGCGGGGGGCTCTACGAGCAGTACTTC. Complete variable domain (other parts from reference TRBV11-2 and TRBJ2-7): EAGVAQSPRYKIIEKRQSVAFWCNPISGHATLYWYQQILGQGPKLLIQFQNNGVVDDSQLPKDRFSAERLKGVDSTLKIQPAKLEDSAVYLCASSLTSGGLYEQYFGPGTRLTVT.

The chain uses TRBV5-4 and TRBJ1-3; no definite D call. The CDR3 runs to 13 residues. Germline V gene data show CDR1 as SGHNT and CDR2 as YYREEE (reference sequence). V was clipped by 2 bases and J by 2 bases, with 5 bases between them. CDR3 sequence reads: CASSFRPGNTIYF. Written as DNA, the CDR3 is TGTGCCAGCAGCTTTAGGCCTGGAAACACCATATATTTT.

The CDR3 region is CAWIEAGGISYGYTF. The CDR3 DNA follows: TGTGCCTGGATTGAAGCAGGGGGTATTAGCTATGGCTACACCTTC. The chain combines TRBV30 with TRBJ1-2; 7 nucleotides line up with TRBD1. The CDR3 sequence is 15 residues long. Germline values: CDR1 GTSNPN, CDR2 SVGIG (reference sequence). V was clipped by 4 bases and J by 4 bases; unmatched bases: 12.

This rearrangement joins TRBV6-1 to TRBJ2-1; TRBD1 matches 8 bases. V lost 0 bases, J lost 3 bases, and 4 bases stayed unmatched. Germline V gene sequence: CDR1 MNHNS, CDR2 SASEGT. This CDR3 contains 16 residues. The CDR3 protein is CASSEAGTGFYNEQFF. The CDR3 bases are TGTGCCAGCAGTGAAGCGGGGACAGGATTCTACAATGAGCAGTTCTTC.

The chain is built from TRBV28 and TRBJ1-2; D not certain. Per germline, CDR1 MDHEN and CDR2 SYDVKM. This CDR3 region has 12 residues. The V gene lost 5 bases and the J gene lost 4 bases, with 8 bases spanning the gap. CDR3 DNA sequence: TGTGCCAGCAGTCGACTGATCTATGGCTACACCTTC. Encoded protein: CASSRLIYGYTF.

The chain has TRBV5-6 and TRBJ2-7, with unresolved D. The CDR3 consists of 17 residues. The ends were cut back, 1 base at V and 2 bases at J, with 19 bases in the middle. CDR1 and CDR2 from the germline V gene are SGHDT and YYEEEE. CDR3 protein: CASSLSPPRCWAYEQYF. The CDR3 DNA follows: TGTGCCAGCAGCTTGTCCCCCCCCCGCTGTTGGGCCTACGAGCAGTACTTC.

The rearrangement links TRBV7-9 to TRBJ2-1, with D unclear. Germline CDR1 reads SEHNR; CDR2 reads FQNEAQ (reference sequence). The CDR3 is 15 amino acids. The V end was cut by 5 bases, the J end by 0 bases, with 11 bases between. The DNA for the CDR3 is TGTGCCAGCAGCCCGTCTGAGCTCTCCTACAATGAGCAGTTCTTC. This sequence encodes CASSPSELSYNEQFF.

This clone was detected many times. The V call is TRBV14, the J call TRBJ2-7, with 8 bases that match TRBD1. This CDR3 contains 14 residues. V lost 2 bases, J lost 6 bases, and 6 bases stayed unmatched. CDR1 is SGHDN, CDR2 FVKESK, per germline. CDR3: CASSQSRGPLEQYF. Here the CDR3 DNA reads TGTGCCAGCAGCCAATCCAGGGGGCCCCTCGAGCAGTACTTC.

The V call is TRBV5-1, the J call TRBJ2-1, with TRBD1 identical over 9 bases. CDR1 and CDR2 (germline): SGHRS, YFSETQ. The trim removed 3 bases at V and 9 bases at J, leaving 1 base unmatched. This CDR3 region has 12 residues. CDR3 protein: CASSWDRAEQFF. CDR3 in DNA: TGCGCCAGCAGCTGGGACAGGGCTGAGCAGTTCTTC.

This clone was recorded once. The chain's CDR3 is CASSLTGTENSPLHF. The CDR3 coding sequence is TGTGCCAGCAGTCTAACCGGGACGGAGAATTCACCCCTCCACTTT. V and J are TRBV28 and TRBJ1-6; D is possibly TRBD1 (5 bases). The CDR3 contains 15 residues. CDR1 is MDHEN, CDR2 SYDVKM, per germline. Trimming cost V 5 bases and J 7 bases, with 15 bases left between them.

The CDR3 coding sequence is TGTGCCAGCAGCCTGGGACAGGGGGGCTATGGCTACACCTTC. Translating it yields CASSLGQGGYGYTF. This chain uses TRBV5-5 with TRBJ1-2, with 11 bases lining up with TRBD1. CDR3 length equals 14 residues. Germline loops: CDR1 SGHKS, CDR2 YYEKEE (reference sequence). V lost 4 bases, J lost 4 bases, and 3 bases stayed unmatched.

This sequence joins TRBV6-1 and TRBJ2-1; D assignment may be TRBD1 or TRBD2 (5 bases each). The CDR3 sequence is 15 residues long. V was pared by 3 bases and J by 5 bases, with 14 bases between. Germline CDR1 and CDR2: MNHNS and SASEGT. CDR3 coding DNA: TGTGCCAGCAGTGAGGGACCCTGGAAGAACAATGAGCAGTTCTTC. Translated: CASSEGPWKNNEQFF.

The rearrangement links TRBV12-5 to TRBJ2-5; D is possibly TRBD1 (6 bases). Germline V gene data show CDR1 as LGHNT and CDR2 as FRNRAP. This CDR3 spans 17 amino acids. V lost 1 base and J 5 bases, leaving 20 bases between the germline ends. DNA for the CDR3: TGTGCTAGTGGTTTGGCGGCCGTGGGGGCATGGGGGGAGACCCAGTACTTC. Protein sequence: CASGLAAVGAWGETQYF.

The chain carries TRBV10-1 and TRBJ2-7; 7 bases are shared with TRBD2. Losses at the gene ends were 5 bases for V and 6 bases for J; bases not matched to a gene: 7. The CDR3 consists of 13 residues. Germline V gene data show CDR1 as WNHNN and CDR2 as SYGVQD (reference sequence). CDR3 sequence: CASSPRLASEQYF. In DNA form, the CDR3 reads TGCGCCAGCAGTCCCCGACTAGCTTCCGAGCAGTACTTC.

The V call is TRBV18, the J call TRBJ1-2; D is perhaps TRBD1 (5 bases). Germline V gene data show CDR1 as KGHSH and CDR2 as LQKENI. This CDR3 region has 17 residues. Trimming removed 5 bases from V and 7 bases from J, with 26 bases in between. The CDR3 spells CASSSGYQDPGRGGYTF. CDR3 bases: TGTGCCAGCTCATCAGGATATCAGGACCCAGGGAGAGGTGGCTACACCTTC.

The CDR3 loop is CASSQWGGLSTDTQYF. The CDR3 bases are TGTGCCAGCAGCCAATGGGGGGGGCTAAGCACAGATACGCAGTATTTT. This chain links TRBV3-1 (or the pseudogene TRBV3-2) with TRBJ2-3, with D possibly being TRBD2 (7 bases). Trimming pared 2 bases from V and 0 bases from J, leaving 12 bases between. CDR1 and CDR2 (germline): LGHDT, YNNKEL (reference sequence). The CDR3 covers 16 residues.

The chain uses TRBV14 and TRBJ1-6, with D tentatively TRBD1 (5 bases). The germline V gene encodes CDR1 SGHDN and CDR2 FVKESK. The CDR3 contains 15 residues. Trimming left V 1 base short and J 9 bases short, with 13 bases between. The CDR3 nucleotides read TGTGCCAGCAGCCAAGTAAGGGGAGGAGGTTCACCCCTCCACTTT. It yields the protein CASSQVRGGGSPLHF. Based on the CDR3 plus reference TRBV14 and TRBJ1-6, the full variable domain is EAGVTQFPSHSVIEKGQTVTLRCDPISGHDNLYWYRRVMGKEIKFLLHFVKESKQDESGMPNNRFLAERTGGTYSTLKVQPAELEDSGVYFCASSQVRGGGSPLHFGNGTRLTVT.

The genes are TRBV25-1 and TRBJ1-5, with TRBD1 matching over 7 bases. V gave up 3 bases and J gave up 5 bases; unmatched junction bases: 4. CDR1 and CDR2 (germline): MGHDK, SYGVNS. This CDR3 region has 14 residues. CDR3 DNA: TGTGCCAGCAGTGAGGGACAGCACGATCAGCCCCAGCATTTT. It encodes CASSEGQHDQPQHF.

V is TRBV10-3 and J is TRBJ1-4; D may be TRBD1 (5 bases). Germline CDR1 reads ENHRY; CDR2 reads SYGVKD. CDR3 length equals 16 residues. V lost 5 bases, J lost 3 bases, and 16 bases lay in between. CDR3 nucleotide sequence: TGTGCCATCAGTCCCCAGGGTGCAGGATCTAATGAAAAACTGTTTTTT. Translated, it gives CAISPQGAGSNEKLFF.